The clone carrying this T cell receptor (beta chain) was detected a few times. In the original processing: Amplification with reference gene primers provided the estimates of nucleated cell counts. The repertoire was sequenced with immunoSEQ multiplex PCR; TCRdb's copy has only in-frame clones and lacks some. V, J and clone size were drawn from that table, and D and trimming were deduced from the DNA. The sample has roughly 49,000 clones; over 65% are singletons. V lost 5 bases, J lost 3 bases, and 14 bases lay in between. Germline assignment: CDR1 SGHNT and CDR2 YYREEE (reference sequence). This CDR3 comprises 14 residues. The sample originates from a study of blood T cell repertoires in COVID-19. Across the whole study: Spain, Italy and the United States supplied samples that represented acute and convalescent COVID-19.

Sequencing input: peripheral blood. The chain employs TRBV5-4 and TRBJ1-2; tentative D call: TRBD1 (6 bases). The sequence came from a woman in her seventies with acute or convalescent COVID-19. The CDR3 DNA sequence: TGTGCCAGCAGTGGGGCAGGGGCCTACTATGGCTACACCTTC. Translated: CASSGAGAYYGYTF. Based on the CDR3 plus reference TRBV5-4 and TRBJ1-2, the full variable domain is ETGVTQSPTHLIKTRGQQVTLRCSSQSGHNTVSWYQQALGQGPQFIFQYYREEENGRGNFPPRFSGLQFPNYSSELNVNALELDDSALYLCASSGAGAYYGYTFGSGTRLTVV.